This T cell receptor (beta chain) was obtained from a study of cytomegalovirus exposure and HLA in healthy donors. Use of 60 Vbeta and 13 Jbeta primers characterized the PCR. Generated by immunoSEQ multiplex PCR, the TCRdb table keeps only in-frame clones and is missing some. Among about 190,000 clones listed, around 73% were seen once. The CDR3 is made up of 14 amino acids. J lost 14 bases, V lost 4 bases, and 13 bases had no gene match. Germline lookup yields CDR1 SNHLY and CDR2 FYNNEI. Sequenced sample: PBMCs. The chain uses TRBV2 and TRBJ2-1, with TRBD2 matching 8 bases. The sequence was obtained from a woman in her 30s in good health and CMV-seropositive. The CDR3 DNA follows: TGTGCCAGCAGTGCCGGCGCGGGGGGTCTGAATGAGTTCTTC. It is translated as CASSAGAGGLNEFF.